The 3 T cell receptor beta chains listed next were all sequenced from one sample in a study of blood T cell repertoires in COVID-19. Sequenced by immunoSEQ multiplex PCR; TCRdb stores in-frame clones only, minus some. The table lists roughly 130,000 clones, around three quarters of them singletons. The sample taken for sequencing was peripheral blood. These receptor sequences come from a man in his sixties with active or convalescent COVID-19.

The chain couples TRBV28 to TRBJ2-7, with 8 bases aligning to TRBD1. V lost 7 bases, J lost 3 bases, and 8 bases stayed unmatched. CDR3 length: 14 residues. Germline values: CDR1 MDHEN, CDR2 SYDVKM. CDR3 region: CASNDWTGYYEQYF. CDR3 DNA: TGTGCCAGCAATGACTGGACAGGGTACTACGAGCAGTACTTC.

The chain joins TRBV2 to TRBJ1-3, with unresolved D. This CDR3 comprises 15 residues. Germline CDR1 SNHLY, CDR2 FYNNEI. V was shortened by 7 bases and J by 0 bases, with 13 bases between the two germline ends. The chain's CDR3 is CASTIDSRSGNTIYF. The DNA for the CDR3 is TGTGCCAGCACCATTGACTCTCGCTCTGGAAACACCATATATTTT.

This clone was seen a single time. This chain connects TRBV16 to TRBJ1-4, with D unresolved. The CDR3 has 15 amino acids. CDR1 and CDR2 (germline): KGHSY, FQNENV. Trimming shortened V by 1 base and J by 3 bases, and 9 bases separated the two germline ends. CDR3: CASSQFSQSNEKLFF. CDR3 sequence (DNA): TGTGCCAGCAGCCAATTCTCGCAGTCTAATGAAAAACTGTTTTTT.